A single sample is the source of the 25 T cell receptor beta chains below, sequenced in a study of neurological immune-mediated disorders. TCRdb recomputed calls from the 5' RACE reads with MiXCR, one row per CDR3 protein. The sample includes fewer than 85,000 distinct CDR3 sequences, approximately 5% of them seen just once. Specimen: PBMCs. The source of these receptors is a woman aged 70-85 years with multiple sclerosis.

This clonotype has a count of ten or more. The genes are TRBV27 and TRBJ2-3; tentative D call: TRBD1 (5 bases). Germline lookup yields CDR1 MNHEY and CDR2 SMNVEV (reference sequence). Trimming removed 6 bases at V and 2 bases at J, with 18 bases between. The CDR3 is 16 residues long. DNA for the CDR3: TGTGCCAGCAGCCGGGCTGGGGCCTTTGACACAGATACGCAGTATTTT. Protein: CASSRAGAFDTDTQYF.

This clonotype was seen repeatedly, ten times or more. V is TRBV4-3 and J is TRBJ2-4, with TRBD2 matching over 7 bases. This CDR3 is 12 amino acids long. Trimming removed 3 bases from V and 14 bases from J; junction bases left unmatched: 7. The germline V gene has CDR1 LGHNA and CDR2 YSLEER. Written as DNA, the CDR3 is TGCGCCAGCAGCCAGGGAGCGGGGTCAAAGTACTTC. Its translation is CASSQGAGSKYF.

This clonotype was seen at least ten times. The V and J genes are TRBV20-1 and TRBJ2-1; TRBD2 matches at 7 bases. The length of the CDR3 is 17 residues. Per germline, CDR1 DFQATT and CDR2 SNEGSKA (reference sequence). Losses at the gene ends were 1 base for V and 4 bases for J; bases not matched to a gene: 13. The CDR3 reads CSARVTYTSARYNEQFF. CDR3 DNA: TGCAGTGCTAGAGTAACCTACACTAGCGCCAGGTACAATGAGCAGTTCTTC.

This clonotype was counted at least ten times. The chain carries TRBV10-3 and TRBJ2-3; tentatively, D is TRBD2 (6 bases). CDR1 and CDR2 from the germline V gene are ENHRY and SYGVKD. V lost 0 bases to trimming and J lost 2 bases, with 18 bases between them. The CDR3 spans 18 residues. In nucleotides, the CDR3 is TGTGCCATCAGTGAGTCTCCATATACAGCGGGCGTCACAGATACGCAGTATTTT. Its protein is CAISESPYTAGVTDTQYF.

At least ten counts were recorded for this clonotype. The chain employs TRBV7-9 and TRBJ2-5, with 7 bases fitting TRBD1. Germline CDR1 is SEHNR and CDR2 is FQNEAQ (reference sequence). The CDR3 contains 14 residues. J was trimmed by 7 bases and V by 4 bases; bases with no gene match: 9. CDR3 nucleotide sequence: TGTGCCAGCAGCTCCCGGACAGGCGGTGGGACCCAGTACTTC. Its translation is CASSSRTGGGTQYF.

This clonotype was detected ten times or more. The V and J genes are TRBV7-2 and TRBJ1-2; 8 bases agree with TRBD1. The germline CDR1 and CDR2 sequences are SGHTA and FQGNSA. With V trimmed by 5 bases and J by 4 bases, 6 bases remained unmatched. The CDR3 has 14 amino acids. The CDR3, as DNA: TGTGCCAGCAGCCCAGGGGGCCTATTCTATGGCTACACCTTC. Protein sequence: CASSPGGLFYGYTF.

This clonotype was detected many times. CDR3 sequence (DNA): TGCGCCAGTTCTGCGGAGCAAGAGACCCAGTACTTC. It translates to CASSAEQETQYF. The chain combines TRBV5-1 with TRBJ2-5; no clear D gene. The CDR3 totals 12 residues. Germline V gene data show CDR1 as SGHRS and CDR2 as YFSETQ. Trimming cost V 8 bases and J 2 bases, with 10 bases left between them.

The CDR3 protein is CASSLRLVSTDTQYF. In DNA form, the CDR3 reads TGTGCCAGCAGCTTGCGGTTAGTGAGCACAGATACGCAGTATTTT. V gene TRBV5-6 combines with J gene TRBJ2-3; D call uncertain. The CDR3 length is 15 residues. The V end lost 1 base, the J end lost 0 bases, and 9 bases lay between the germline ends. The germline V gene has CDR1 SGHDT and CDR2 YYEEEE. The variable domain in full, with the rest retrieved from reference TRBV5-6 and TRBJ2-3, is DAGVTQSPTHLIKTRGQQVTLRCSPKSGHDTVSWYQQALGQGPQFIFQYYEEEERQRGNFPDRFSGHQFPNYSSELNVNALLLGDSALYLCASSLRLVSTDTQYFGPGTRLTVL.

Many counts were recorded for this clonotype. This rearrangement joins TRBV5-1 to TRBJ2-7, with D perhaps matching TRBD2 (5 bases). From germline, CDR1 is SGHRS and CDR2 YFSETQ. This CDR3 is built from 15 residues. Trimming cost V 5 bases and J 0 bases, with 15 bases left between them. CDR3 protein: CASRNPEAGSYEQYF. CDR3 coding DNA: TGCGCCAGCAGAAACCCGGAGGCGGGCTCCTACGAGCAGTACTTC.

This clonotype was counted ten times or more. The chain couples TRBV20-1 to TRBJ1-5; possibly TRBD1 for D (5 bases). CDR1 is DFQATT and CDR2 is SNEGSKA in the germline V gene (reference sequence). Trimming shortened V by 3 bases and J by 3 bases, and 15 bases separated the two germline ends. This CDR3 has 15 residues. The CDR3 nucleotides read TGCAGTGCTAGGAAATTAGGGGATTTCAATCAGCCCCAGCATTTT. Its protein is CSARKLGDFNQPQHF.

The CDR3 DNA reads as TGCGCCAGCAGCCAAGTTTTGTACATAAGCCCTAGAGCTTTCTTT. This sequence encodes CASSQVLYISPRAFF. The chain couples TRBV4-1 to TRBJ1-1; D gene unclear. CDR1 is MGHRA, CDR2 YSYEKL, per germline. V shed 1 base and J shed 10 bases, with 19 bases lying between them. CDR3 length: 15 amino acids.

This clonotype was recorded at least ten times. The chain carries TRBV7-9 and TRBJ2-5; D is undetermined. Germline-derived CDR1 and CDR2 are SEHNR and FQNEAQ (reference sequence). This CDR3 region has 12 residues. The ends were cut back, 3 bases at V and 2 bases at J, with 4 bases in the middle. In DNA form, the CDR3 reads TGTGCCAGCAGCTTTGGACAAGAGACCCAGTACTTC. As protein: CASSFGQETQYF.

This clonotype was found many times. The chain uses TRBV5-6 and TRBJ2-3; 7 nucleotides align to TRBD1. The length of the CDR3 is 13 residues. Germline trimming cut 4 bases from V and 4 bases from J; bases unmatched to any gene: 3. CDR1 and CDR2 (germline): SGHDT, YYEEEE. CDR3 residues: CASSGQAADTQYF. The DNA for the CDR3 is TGTGCCAGCAGCGGACAGGCGGCAGATACGCAGTATTTT.

This clonotype was seen ten or more times. The chain employs TRBV6-5 and TRBJ2-2; 9 bases line up with TRBD1. Germline CDR1 MNHEY, CDR2 SVGAGI. The CDR3 has 14 residues. Unmatched junction bases numbered 7, after V lost 6 bases and J lost 8 bases. In DNA form, the CDR3 reads TGTGCCAGCAGCCCCACAGGGGGCGGAGGGGAGCTGTTTTTT. It is translated as CASSPTGGGGELFF.

This clonotype came up many times. V and J are TRBV5-6 and TRBJ2-6; 7 bases are shared with TRBD1. The trim removed 3 bases at V and 0 bases at J, leaving 6 bases unmatched. The length of the CDR3 is 17 residues. Germline CDR1 is SGHDT and CDR2 is YYEEEE. CDR3 sequence reads: CASSWAQGISGANVLTF. The CDR3 coding sequence is TGTGCCAGCAGCTGGGCACAGGGGATCTCTGGGGCCAACGTCCTGACTTTC. Full variable domain (remainder filled in from reference TRBV5-6 and TRBJ2-6): DAGVTQSPTHLIKTRGQQVTLRCSPKSGHDTVSWYQQALGQGPQFIFQYYEEEERQRGNFPDRFSGHQFPNYSSELNVNALLLGDSALYLCASSWAQGISGANVLTFGAGSRLTVL.

This clonotype was counted at least ten times. The rearrangement joins TRBV5-1 to TRBJ2-1; 10 nucleotides align to TRBD2. The CDR3 sequence is 14 residues long. V trimming: 2 bases; J trimming: 4 bases; junction bases outside the gene matches: 0. Germline loops: CDR1 SGHRS, CDR2 YFSETQ. The CDR3 nucleotides read TGCGCCAGCAGCTTACTAGCGGGATACAATGAGCAGTTCTTC. Translation gives CASSLLAGYNEQFF. Together with reference TRBV5-1 and TRBJ2-1, the CDR3 gives the full variable domain: KAGVTQTPRYLIKTRGQQVTLSCSPISGHRSVSWYQQTPGQGLQFLFEYFSETQRNKGNFPGRFSGRQFSNSRSEMNVSTLELGDSALYLCASSLLAGYNEQFFGPGTRLTVL.

This chain joins TRBV12-3 or TRBV12-4 and TRBJ2-1, with 8 bases aligning to TRBD2. CDR3 size: 18 residues. V shed 3 bases and J 4 bases; nucleotides not matched to a gene: 14. CDR3 sequence (DNA): TGTGCCAGCAGTTTCCGTAGCGGGACTGCTTTATTTTACAATGAGCAGTTCTTC. It specifies CASSFRSGTALFYNEQFF.

This clonotype was detected a few times. This chain connects TRBV7-9 to TRBJ2-3, with TRBD1 identical over 10 bases. The CDR3 is 17 amino acids. CDR1 and CDR2 (germline): SEHNR, FQNEAQ (reference sequence). V was pared by 5 bases and J by 1 base, with 9 bases of the junction left unmatched. DNA of the CDR3: TGTGCCAGCAGCCGGGGAGGGACAGGGGTGCGCACAGATACGCAGTATTTT. Translating gives CASSRGGTGVRTDTQYF.

This clonotype was picked up many times. The chain is built from TRBV5-5 and TRBJ2-7; possibly TRBD2 for D (5 bases). This CDR3 has 15 amino acids. V gave up 0 bases and J gave up 2 bases, with 12 bases separating them. Germline V CDR1 and CDR2: SGHKS, YYEKEE (reference sequence). CDR3 protein: CASSLVEVTAYEQYF. The CDR3 DNA reads TGTGCCAGCAGCTTGGTGGAGGTTACAGCCTACGAGCAGTACTTC. The full variable domain, with the rest looked up from reference TRBV5-5 and TRBJ2-7, is DAGVTQSPTHLIKTRGQQVTLRCSPISGHKSVSWYQQVLGQGPQFIFQYYEKEERGRGNFPDRFSARQFPNYSSELNVNALLLGDSALYLCASSLVEVTAYEQYFGPGTRLTVT.

This clonotype was observed at least ten times. The chain carries TRBV9 and TRBJ1-1; 7 positions agree with TRBD1. The CDR3 extends over 17 amino acids. With V trimmed by 2 bases and J by 1 base, 11 bases remained unmatched. Per germline, CDR1 SGDLS and CDR2 YYNGEE. This CDR3 is CASSVAPRQGRNTEAFF. Written as DNA, the CDR3 is TGTGCCAGCAGCGTCGCCCCTCGACAGGGACGGAACACTGAAGCTTTCTTT.

This clonotype was picked up a small number of times. The rearrangement joins TRBV5-1 to TRBJ2-7; D uncertain. The V end was cut by 3 bases, the J end by 1 base, with 8 bases between. Looked up from germline, CDR1 is SGHRS and CDR2 is YFSETQ. The CDR3 is made up of 13 amino acids. For the CDR3, the DNA is TGCGCCAGCAGCTCCGACGGATCCTACGAGCAGTACTTC. This encodes CASSSDGSYEQYF.

This rearrangement joins TRBV20-1 to TRBJ2-3; no clear D gene. This CDR3 has 14 residues. Per germline, CDR1 DFQATT and CDR2 SNEGSKA (reference sequence). V was pared by 6 bases and J by 0 bases, with 13 bases between. This CDR3 is CSAPLGTSTDTQYF. CDR3 nucleotides: TGCAGTGCCCCCCTCGGCACTAGCACAGATACGCAGTATTTT.

This clonotype was seen repeatedly, ten times or more. The V and J genes are TRBV6-6 and TRBJ2-3, with D unresolved. Looked up from germline, CDR1 is MNHNY and CDR2 is SVGAGI (reference sequence). The CDR3 loop spans 12 amino acids. V dropped 6 bases and J dropped 4 bases, with 8 bases sitting between them. The chain's CDR3 is CASSQFPDTQYF. The CDR3 nucleotides are TGTGCCAGCAGCCAGTTCCCAGATACGCAGTATTTT.

In this sample, this clonotype turned up many times. The chain links TRBV5-6 to TRBJ1-5; D is possibly TRBD1 (6 bases). The ends were cut back, 2 bases at V and 4 bases at J, with 10 bases in the middle. Germline V gene sequence: CDR1 SGHDT, CDR2 YYEEEE. The CDR3 covers 14 residues. The CDR3 DNA sequence: TGTGCCAGCAGCTTCTGGACAGCTAATCAGCCCCAGCATTTT. It codes for CASSFWTANQPQHF.

This clonotype appeared a few times. This clone may be a read error of a much larger clone one base away. The CDR3 region is CVSSSQLNYGYTF. The CDR3 DNA reads TGTGTCAGCAGCTCCCAGCTTAACTATGGCTACACCTTC. This rearrangement joins TRBV7-2 to TRBJ1-2; D is undetermined. The CDR3 consists of 13 residues. In germline, CDR1 is SGHTA, CDR2 FQGNSA.